A selection of T cell receptor beta chains follows, all from one sample in a study of T cell changes during pregnancy in multiple sclerosis. The data were produced by immunoSEQ multiplex PCR, yet TCRdb's version contains in-frame clones alone and is incomplete. Of 25,000 to 35,000 clones in the sample, about nine tenths were seen once. Specimen: CD8+ T cells from peripheral blood mononuclear cells, collected in the second trimester of pregnancy. These receptor sequences come from a female donor with multiple sclerosis, enrolled in a pregnancy study. Each CDR3 is given with its conserved first and last residue. D genes are given only for firm matches. Size is stated for part of the rows, as once, few or many counts, or as a class when the clone is expanded.

v_call	j_call	d_call	clone_size	cdr3_nt	cdr3_aa
TRBV9	TRBJ1-1	-	-	TGTGCCAGCAGCGTAGGAGATTCAGGGACTGAAGCTTTCTTT	CASSVGDSGTEAFF
TRBV10-3	TRBJ2-7	-	-	TGTGCCATCAGTGAGGCAACAGGGTGGGTCTACGAGCAGTACTTC	CAISEATGWVYEQYF
TRBV7-6	TRBJ2-7	TRBD2	-	TGTGCCAGCAGCTCCCGACTAGCGGGGGACTCCTACGAGCAGTACTTC	CASSSRLAGDSYEQYF
TRBV28	TRBJ2-3	-	-	TGTGCCAGCAGTTTCAACGGGAACACAGATACGCAGTATTTT	CASSFNGNTDTQYF
TRBV7-6	TRBJ2-2	TRBD1	-	TGTGCCAGCAGCAGCCGACAGGGGCGTGACGGGGAGCTGTTTTTT	CASSSRQGRDGELFF
TRBV4-1	TRBJ2-7	TRBD2	-	TGCGCCAGCAGCCAAGATACTAGCGGCTTCTACGAGCAGTACTTC	CASSQDTSGFYEQYF
TRBV27	TRBJ2-5	-	once	TGTGCCAGCAGTTTAGCGGCCCAAGAGACCCAGTACTTC	CASSLAAQETQYF
TRBV10-2	TRBJ1-1	-	-	TGCGCCAGCAGTGTTAGAGCTAACACTGAAGCTTTCTTT	CASSVRANTEAFF
TRBV11-2	TRBJ2-7	TRBD2	once	TGTGCCAGCGGGGGACTAGCGATTTACGAGCAGTACTTC	CASGGLAIYEQYF
TRBV7-9	TRBJ2-7	-	once	TGTGCCAGCAGCTTAAGTTGGGAGCCGACTTCCTACGAGCAGTACTTC	CASSLSWEPTSYEQYF
TRBV28	TRBJ1-2	-	-	TGTGCCAGCACCCAAGGGGTTGGATATGGCTACACCTTC	CASTQGVGYGYTF
TRBV19	TRBJ2-3	TRBD2	-	TGTGCCAGTAGTCTTTATGGACTAGCCGCTAGCACAGATACGCAGTATTTT	CASSLYGLAASTDTQYF
TRBV2	TRBJ2-2	TRBD1	-	TGTGCCAGCAGCCTCCCATGGGACAGGGGGAACACCGGGGAGCTGTTTTTT	CASSLPWDRGNTGELFF
TRBV28	TRBJ1-1	-	-	TGTGCCAGCAGCCCCTCCCTCGGGGAACCCTACGGAGCTTTCTTT	CASSPSLGEPYGAFF
TRBV6-5	TRBJ2-7	-	-	TGTGCCAGCAGTTCCATGGGGGGTCAGAGCTCCTACGAGCAGTACTTC	CASSSMGGQSSYEQYF
TRBV19	TRBJ1-3	-	-	TGTGCCAGTAGTGAATCCAGGGGTTCTGGAAACACCATATATTTT	CASSESRGSGNTIYF
TRBV27	TRBJ2-5	TRBD2	-	TGTGCCAGCAGAACTAGCGTGGTTGAGAACTTGGAGACCCAGTACTTC	CASRTSVVENLETQYF
TRBV4-2	TRBJ2-3	TRBD2	-	TGTGCCAGCAGCCAACTAGCGGGACCCGAAACGCAGTATTTT	CASSQLAGPETQYF
TRBV18	TRBJ1-1	-	-	TGTGCCAGCTCACCACCGTCGGGCACTGAAGCTTTCTTT	CASSPPSGTEAFF
TRBV19	TRBJ2-6	TRBD2	-	TGTGCCAGTAGCGTAGCGGGGGACCTCTCTGGGGCCAACGTCCTGACTTTC	CASSVAGDLSGANVLTF
TRBV11-1	TRBJ2-5	-	-	TGTGCCAGCAGACTGACAGTGGAAGAGACCCAGTACTTC	CASRLTVEETQYF
TRBV29-1	TRBJ2-1	TRBD1	-	TGCAGCGTTGGGACAGGGGATATCAATGAGCAGTTCTTC	CSVGTGDINEQFF
TRBV5-8	TRBJ1-2	TRBD1	-	TGTGCCAGCAGCTGGGACAGTGCCGGCTACACCTTC	CASSWDSAGYTF
TRBV6-5	TRBJ2-7	-	once	TGTGCCAGCAGTAATCTTCGGGGGGCCTCCGACGAGCAGTACTTC	CASSNLRGASDEQYF
TRBV6-4	TRBJ2-2	TRBD2	-	TGTGCCAGCATACCGGGACTAGCGGGAACCGGGGAGCTGTTTTTT	CASIPGLAGTGELFF
TRBV6-1	TRBJ1-2	-	once	TGTGCCAGCAGTGATTGGACAGATTCCTATGGCTACACCTTC	CASSDWTDSYGYTF
TRBV7-9	TRBJ2-1	-	-	TGTGCCAGCCCTAGTGCTAGTGAGCAGTTCTTC	CASPSASEQFF
TRBV27	TRBJ1-2	TRBD1	-	TGTGCCAGCAGTTCCGGACAGGGAAACTATGGCTACACCTTC	CASSSGQGNYGYTF
TRBV11-2	TRBJ2-1	-	-	TGTGCCAGCAGCTTGTCAAATCGGGGTGATGAGCAGTTCTTC	CASSLSNRGDEQFF
TRBV13	TRBJ1-1	-	once	TGTGCCAGCAGCTCTACGGGTTTTGAAGCTTTCTTT	CASSSTGFEAFF
TRBV13	TRBJ2-5	-	-	TGTGCCAGCAGCTTGGGAAGGGGAGAGACCCAGTACTTC	CASSLGRGETQYF
TRBV7-6	TRBJ2-7	-	-	TGTGCCAGCAGCTTAGAGTCGGACAGTAGCTCCTACGAGCAGTACTTC	CASSLESDSSSYEQYF